Each of the 21 T cell receptor beta chains below was sequenced from the same sample in a study of blood T cells in healthy people across ages. The second PCR ran about 6 to 12 cycles with a sample-barcoded 5' primer and J-beta primers. TCRdb reanalysed the 5' RACE reads using MiXCR and keeps one entry per CDR3 protein. The table shows 1,800,000 or so distinct CDR3 sequences, with approximately 40% occurring only once. Sequencing was carried out using blood. Every receptor here comes from a human donor in good health.

The chain carries TRBV20-1 and TRBJ2-3, with 7 bases aligning to TRBD2. The CDR3 sequence is 15 residues long. Germline V lookup: CDR1 DFQATT, CDR2 SNEGSKA (reference sequence). With 6 bases clipped from V and 5 bases from J, the junction kept 14 bases outside the gene matches. CDR3 sequence (DNA): TGCAGTGCCATCGATGGCGGGCGGGGGTTAGATACGCAGTATTTT. Protein: CSAIDGGRGLDTQYF.

V and J are TRBV29-1 and TRBJ1-2, with a possible D match to TRBD1 (5 bases). The germline gives CDR1 SQVTM, CDR2 ANQGSEA. CDR3 length equals 11 residues. The ends were cut back, 8 bases at V and 4 bases at J, with 11 bases in the middle. The CDR3 DNA is TGCAGCACCTCAGGGATCTATGGCTACACCTTC. This gives the protein CSTSGIYGYTF.

The sample holds a few counts of this clonotype. This chain connects TRBV20-1 to TRBJ2-2; D is unresolved. V lost 3 bases to trimming and J lost 4 bases, with 15 bases between them. The CDR3 is 15 residues long. CDR1 and CDR2 from the germline V gene are DFQATT and SNEGSKA (reference sequence). CDR3 sequence reads: CSASIMGLSTGELFF. The CDR3 DNA reads as TGCAGTGCTAGCATCATGGGTTTAAGCACCGGGGAGCTGTTTTTT.

The chain joins TRBV5-6 to TRBJ2-5, with 9 nucleotides matching TRBD1. CDR1 and CDR2 (germline): SGHDT, YYEEEE. The CDR3 contains 16 residues. Trimming at V came to 4 bases and at J to 3 bases, leaving 10 bases not matched to a gene. CDR3 sequence (DNA): TGTGCCAGCAGCCCACGGACAGGGGCTTCGGAAGAGACCCAGTACTTC. It translates to CASSPRTGASEETQYF.

V is TRBV20-1 and J is TRBJ2-1; TRBD1 is a possible D gene (5 bases). Trimming took off 6 bases at V and 0 bases at J, with 15 bases between the two ends. The CDR3 extends over 15 amino acids. Per germline, CDR1 DFQATT and CDR2 SNEGSKA (reference sequence). CDR3 amino acids: CSATTDKPSYNEQFF. In nucleotides, the CDR3 is TGCAGTGCCACAACGGACAAGCCCTCCTACAATGAGCAGTTCTTC.

The V call is TRBV20-1, the J call TRBJ2-1, with D perhaps assigned TRBD1 or TRBD2 (5 bases each). The germline gives CDR1 DFQATT, CDR2 SNEGSKA (reference sequence). Trimming cost V 6 bases and J 10 bases, with 19 bases left between them. The CDR3 totals 13 residues. The CDR3 coding sequence is TGCAGTGCCATTTCCGCGACAGCGGTAGAGCAGTTCTTC. Translating it yields CSAISATAVEQFF.

This clonotype was detected only a few times. The chain employs TRBV29-1 and TRBJ2-7; 9 bases line up with TRBD2. CDR1 is SQVTM, CDR2 ANQGSEA, per germline. The CDR3 contains 14 residues. V trimming: 1 base; J trimming: 2 bases; junction bases outside the gene matches: 3. This CDR3 is CSVEGLAGTYEQYF. DNA of the CDR3: TGCAGCGTTGAAGGCCTAGCGGGAACCTACGAGCAGTACTTC.

This chain uses TRBV11-2 with TRBJ2-7, with D unclear. TRBJ2-5 matches the DNA end more closely, so the J call is doubtful. This CDR3 spans 15 amino acids. Germline CDR1 and CDR2: SGHAT and FQNNGV. The CDR3 bases are TGTGCCAGCAGCTTAGTAGGCTCCAACCAAGAGACCCAGTACTTC. Translating it yields CASSLVGSNQETQYF.

This clonotype was detected only a few times. One end of the junction is discordant with germline, which a read error may explain. The V and J genes are TRBV6-6 and TRBJ1-2; D is possibly TRBD1 (5 bases). The CDR3 is 15 amino acids. Germline V gives CDR1 MNHNY, CDR2 SVGAGI (reference sequence). Here the CDR3 DNA reads TGTACCAGCAGTGGCGGGGCGCAGATCGGCTACGGCTACACCTTC. This encodes CTSSGGAQIGYGYTF.

In this sample, this clonotype turned up once. The gene calls are TRBV7-9 and TRBJ1-6, with 8 bases aligning to TRBD1. The germline gives CDR1 SEHNR, CDR2 FQNEAQ (reference sequence). The CDR3 has 15 residues. Trimming cost V 2 bases and J 9 bases; bases outside gene matches: 6. CDR3 residues: CASSLQTGVTSPLHF. Written as DNA, the CDR3 is TGTGCCAGCAGCTTACAGACAGGGGTTACTTCACCCCTCCACTTT.

This chain connects TRBV4-2 to TRBJ1-1; 7 bases fit TRBD1. The V segment lost 1 base and the J segment 3 bases; nucleotides outside the gene matches: 5. The germline CDR1 and CDR2 sequences are LGHNA and YNFKEQ. There are 15 residues in the CDR3. The CDR3 spells CASSQGLGQYTEAFF. In DNA form, the CDR3 reads TGTGCCAGCAGCCAAGGTCTGGGACAGTACACTGAAGCTTTCTTT.

This clonotype was observed a handful of times. This chain links TRBV6-5 with TRBJ2-7; possible D gene TRBD1, 6 bases. Germline CDR1 reads MNHEY; CDR2 reads SVGAGI. V was cut by 6 bases and J by 0 bases, with 12 bases left in between. The CDR3 length is 14 residues. This CDR3 is CASSPTGPSYEQYF. In DNA form, the CDR3 reads TGTGCCAGCAGCCCAACAGGGCCCTCCTACGAGCAGTACTTC.

This rearrangement joins TRBV29-1 to TRBJ1-4; no clear D. The V and J ends lost 5 bases and 4 bases respectively, with 17 bases between them. CDR1 is SQVTM and CDR2 is ANQGSEA in the germline V gene. The CDR3 extends over 15 amino acids. The CDR3 region has the DNA TGCAGCGTTTCGCAGGCGGCCCCGGGTAATGAAAAACTGTTTTTT. Protein sequence: CSVSQAAPGNEKLFF.

This chain connects TRBV5-6 to TRBJ2-1; 10 nucleotides match TRBD2. V gave up 2 bases and J gave up 4 bases; unmatched junction bases: 9. The V gene's germline CDR1 is SGHDT and CDR2 YYEEEE. The CDR3 spans 17 residues. CDR3: CASSLFSGGTAYNEQFF. In DNA form, the CDR3 reads TGTGCCAGCAGCTTATTTAGCGGGGGGACCGCATACAATGAGCAGTTCTTC.

This chain connects TRBV6-2 or TRBV6-3 to TRBJ1-1; D is unresolved. CDR3 length: 14 residues. Trimming left V 5 bases short and J 6 bases short, with 16 bases between. Germline CDR1 reads MNHEY; CDR2 reads SVGEGT. The CDR3 coding sequence is TGTGCCAGCAGTGTTTCCCCCTACCGGGCTGAAGCTTTCTTT. Its protein product is CASSVSPYRAEAFF.

The chain couples TRBV29-1 to TRBJ2-7; TRBD1 matches at 7 bases. Germline CDR1 and CDR2: SQVTM and ANQGSEA. There are 13 residues in the CDR3. The V and J ends lost 6 bases and 2 bases, in that order; junction bases with no gene match: 7. DNA for the CDR3: TGCAGCGTGGGGACAGACTACACCTACGAGCAGTACTTC. Translation: CSVGTDYTYEQYF.

The table lists this clonotype with a few counts. V and J are TRBV20-1 and TRBJ2-1; 10 nucleotides align to TRBD2. V gave up 3 bases and J gave up 4 bases; unmatched junction bases: 3. This CDR3 contains 14 residues. Germline V gene data show CDR1 as DFQATT and CDR2 as SNEGSKA (reference sequence). This CDR3 is CSARGLANYNEQFF. The CDR3 DNA follows: TGCAGTGCTAGGGGACTAGCGAATTACAATGAGCAGTTCTTC.

This clonotype was picked up one time. This sequence joins TRBV5-6 and TRBJ2-3, with TRBD2 matching over 7 bases. This CDR3 contains 15 residues. V lost 3 bases, J lost 4 bases, and 8 bases stayed unmatched. From germline, CDR1 is SGHDT and CDR2 YYEEEE. CDR3 in amino acids: CASSSNGLDPDTQYF. The CDR3 DNA follows: TGTGCCAGCAGCTCCAACGGACTAGATCCAGATACGCAGTATTTT.

The rearrangement links TRBV5-1 to TRBJ2-2, with D possibly matching TRBD2 (7 bases). Germline V gene lookup returns CDR1 SGHRS and CDR2 YFSETQ. CDR3 length: 16 residues. Trimming stripped 7 bases from V and 0 bases from J, with 16 bases between. The DNA of the CDR3 is TGCGCCAGCGCCGACTCGGGGGGCTCGAACACCGGGGAGCTGTTTTTT. Encoded protein: CASADSGGSNTGELFF.

The table lists this clonotype with many counts. The CDR3 spells CASSRGHSSYEQYF. DNA of the CDR3: TGTGCCAGCAGCCGAGGACACAGCTCCTACGAGCAGTACTTC. The chain employs TRBV12-3 or TRBV12-4 and TRBJ2-7; weak D call: TRBD1 (5 bases). Trimming pared 6 bases from V and 0 bases from J, leaving 12 bases between. The CDR3 spans 14 residues.

The chain combines TRBV5-8 with TRBJ2-5, with 9 bases lining up with TRBD1. The CDR3 runs 14 residues. V was pared by 3 bases and J by 3 bases, with 3 bases of the junction left unmatched. Germline CDR1 reads SGHTS; CDR2 reads YDEGEE. In DNA, the CDR3 is TGTGCCAGCAGCTCGGGACAGGGAGAAGAGACCCAGTACTTC. Amino acids: CASSSGQGEETQYF.